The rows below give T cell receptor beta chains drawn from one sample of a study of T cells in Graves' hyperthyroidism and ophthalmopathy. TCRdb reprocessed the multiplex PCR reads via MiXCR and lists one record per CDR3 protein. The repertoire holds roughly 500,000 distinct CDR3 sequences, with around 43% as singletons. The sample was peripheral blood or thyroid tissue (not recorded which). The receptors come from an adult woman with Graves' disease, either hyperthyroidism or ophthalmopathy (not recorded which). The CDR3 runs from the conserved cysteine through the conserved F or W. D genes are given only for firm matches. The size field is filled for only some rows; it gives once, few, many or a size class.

CDR3nt: TGTGCCTGCAGTGCCCAACTGGGTTCAGATAATTCACCCCTCCACTTT
CDR3aa: CACSAQLGSDNSPLHF
v_gene: TRBV25-1
d_gene: .
abundance: .
j_gene: TRBJ1-6

CDR3nt: TGCAGTGCTAGAGACGGTGCTAGACGAGAGACCCAGTACTTC
CDR3aa: CSARDGARRETQYF
v_gene: TRBV20-1
d_gene: .
abundance: .
j_gene: TRBJ2-5

CDR3nt: TGTGCAGCGGGGACAGGGCGTAACGAGCAGTACTTC
CDR3aa: CAAGTGRNEQYF
v_gene: TRBV2
d_gene: TRBD1
abundance: .
j_gene: TRBJ2-7

CDR3nt: TGCAGTGCTCCCGACAGGGTTGGTGGGACTAGCGAAGAGACCCAGTACTTC
CDR3aa: CSAPDRVGGTSEETQYF
v_gene: TRBV20-1
d_gene: TRBD2
abundance: once
j_gene: TRBJ2-5

CDR3nt: TGTGCCAGCAGTTACGGGGATGAAAAACTGTTTTTT
CDR3aa: CASSYGDEKLFF
v_gene: TRBV6-5
d_gene: .
abundance: .
j_gene: TRBJ1-4

CDR3nt: TGTGCCAGCAGCTTAGTTGGATGGGGACAGGCAGCTTTCTTT
CDR3aa: CASSLVGWGQAAFF
v_gene: TRBV7-8
d_gene: TRBD1
abundance: .
j_gene: TRBJ1-1

CDR3nt: TGCAGCGTTGAACGTCTTATGGGTAACAATGGGCAGTTCTTC
CDR3aa: CSVERLMGNNGQFF
v_gene: TRBV29-1
d_gene: .
abundance: .
j_gene: TRBJ2-1

CDR3nt: TGTGCCAGCAGCTCCTTACGGGGAGCGAACACTGAAGCTTTCTTT
CDR3aa: CASSSLRGANTEAFF
v_gene: TRBV7-9
d_gene: .
abundance: many
j_gene: TRBJ1-1

CDR3nt: TGCAGTGCTAGATCGACAGTGGAAAAACTGTTTTTT
CDR3aa: CSARSTVEKLFF
v_gene: TRBV20-1
d_gene: .
abundance: .
j_gene: TRBJ1-4

CDR3nt: TGTGCCAGCAGTGGGAGGGGTTTAATCTACGAGCAGTACTTC
CDR3aa: CASSGRGLIYEQYF
v_gene: TRBV25-1
d_gene: .
abundance: .
j_gene: TRBJ2-7

CDR3nt: TGTGCCAGCAGCTTAACCCGAGAGCAGTACTTC
CDR3aa: CASSLTREQYF
v_gene: TRBV7-9
d_gene: .
abundance: few
j_gene: TRBJ2-7

CDR3nt: TGCGCCAGCAGCTTGGACCGAGGGACTAGCAGTTACGAGCAGTACTTC
CDR3aa: CASSLDRGTSSYEQYF
v_gene: TRBV5-1
d_gene: TRBD2
abundance: once
j_gene: TRBJ2-7

CDR3nt: TGTGCCAGCAGCCCCCGGTACCAAGAGACCCAGTACTTC
CDR3aa: CASSPRYQETQYF
v_gene: TRBV7-9
d_gene: .
abundance: many
j_gene: TRBJ2-5

CDR3nt: TGCAGTGCTTCCGGACAGGGCGGCCAAGAGACCCAGTACTTC
CDR3aa: CSASGQGGQETQYF
v_gene: TRBV20-1
d_gene: TRBD1
abundance: .
j_gene: TRBJ2-5

CDR3nt: TGTGCCAGCAGCCTTCCGAATTTACGGAATGGCTACACCTTC
CDR3aa: CASSLPNLRNGYTF
v_gene: TRBV7-2
d_gene: .
abundance: .
j_gene: TRBJ1-2

CDR3nt: TGTGCCAGCAGAATAACAGGGCGCACCGGGGAGCTGTTTTTT
CDR3aa: CASRITGRTGELFF
v_gene: TRBV10-3
d_gene: .
abundance: .
j_gene: TRBJ2-2

CDR3nt: TGTGCCAGCAGCTCCGAGGAACGACAGTTGGGGACTGAAGCTTTCTTT
CDR3aa: CASSSEERQLGTEAFF
v_gene: TRBV7-9
d_gene: .
abundance: few
j_gene: TRBJ1-1

CDR3nt: TGCAGCGTTGGGGACGGAAATGAAAAACTGTTTTTT
CDR3aa: CSVGDGNEKLFF
v_gene: TRBV29-1
d_gene: .
abundance: many
j_gene: TRBJ1-4

CDR3nt: TGTGCCACCAGCCTAGAGCAGTCGAGGGGCTCTACCGGCTACACCTTC
CDR3aa: CATSLEQSRGSTGYTF
v_gene: TRBV15
d_gene: .
abundance: many
j_gene: TRBJ1-2

CDR3nt: TGCGCCAGCAGGGCGGCCTCTGGGGCCAACGTCCTGACTTTC
CDR3aa: CASRAASGANVLTF
v_gene: TRBV5-1
d_gene: .
abundance: once
j_gene: TRBJ2-6

CDR3nt: TGTGCCATCAGACACGGACAGGGGGCTGAAGGAAACACCATATATTTT
CDR3aa: CAIRHGQGAEGNTIYF
v_gene: TRBV10-3
d_gene: TRBD1
abundance: .
j_gene: TRBJ1-3

CDR3nt: TGTGCCAGCAGCCCGGACAGTATGAATTCACCCCTCCACTTT
CDR3aa: CASSPDSMNSPLHF
v_gene: TRBV7-9
d_gene: .
abundance: .
j_gene: TRBJ1-6

CDR3nt: TGTGCCAGCAGCCCTCCGACCGGGGAGCTGTTTTTT
CDR3aa: CASSPPTGELFF
v_gene: TRBV6-6
d_gene: .
abundance: few
j_gene: TRBJ2-2

CDR3nt: TGTGCCAGCAGCCGCGGGACAGGGAATGAAAAACTGTTTTTT
CDR3aa: CASSRGTGNEKLFF
v_gene: TRBV7-9
d_gene: TRBD1
abundance: many
j_gene: TRBJ1-4

CDR3nt: TGTGCCATCAGTGCCTCGGGACAGGAACGTGGTGAAGCTTTCTTT
CDR3aa: CAISASGQERGEAFF
v_gene: TRBV10-3
d_gene: TRBD1
abundance: .
j_gene: TRBJ1-1

CDR3nt: TGTGCCAGCAGTTATGGGCGCGTCGGGGAGCTGTTTTTT
CDR3aa: CASSYGRVGELFF
v_gene: TRBV7-2
d_gene: .
abundance: once
j_gene: TRBJ2-2

CDR3nt: TGTGCCAGCAGCCAGCCGGGACAGTTACTCTCTGGGGCCAACGTCCTGACTTTC
CDR3aa: CASSQPGQLLSGANVLTF
v_gene: TRBV3-1
d_gene: TRBD1
abundance: many
j_gene: TRBJ2-6

CDR3nt: TGTGCCAGGCGGGACAGGAACTACGAGCAGTACTTC
CDR3aa: CARRDRNYEQYF
v_gene: TRBV6-5
d_gene: TRBD1
abundance: .
j_gene: TRBJ2-7

CDR3nt: TGTGCCAGCAGTGCGGGACTAGCGGGGACCCAGTACTTC
CDR3aa: CASSAGLAGTQYF
v_gene: TRBV14
d_gene: TRBD2
abundance: many
j_gene: TRBJ2-5

CDR3nt: TGTGCCAGCAGCCAAGAGGGGGCTAGTCAGACCCAGTACTTC
CDR3aa: CASSQEGASQTQYF
v_gene: TRBV28
d_gene: TRBD1
abundance: .
j_gene: TRBJ2-5

CDR3nt: TGCAGTGCCCTTCTAGCGGGAGGCCCCAATGAGCAGTTCTTC
CDR3aa: CSALLAGGPNEQFF
v_gene: TRBV20-1
d_gene: TRBD2
abundance: .
j_gene: TRBJ2-1

CDR3nt: TGTGCCAGCAGCTTGAGGGCAGGGGGCTCTGGGGCCAACGTCCTGACTTTC
CDR3aa: CASSLRAGGSGANVLTF
v_gene: TRBV25-1
d_gene: TRBD1
abundance: .
j_gene: TRBJ2-6

CDR3nt: TGTGCCAGCAGCCTACTACCAGGGGATGGTTCACCCCTCCACTTT
CDR3aa: CASSLLPGDGSPLHF
v_gene: TRBV12-3/TRBV12-4
d_gene: .
abundance: once
j_gene: TRBJ1-6

CDR3nt: TGTGCCAGCAGCTTAGTTGGGGGCTCCCCCGATGAGCAGTTCTTC
CDR3aa: CASSLVGGSPDEQFF
v_gene: TRBV7-2
d_gene: .
abundance: .
j_gene: TRBJ2-1

CDR3nt: TGTGCCAGCAAATCCGTGGGGGGAAGTCAGCAGTACTTC
CDR3aa: CASKSVGGSQQYF
v_gene: TRBV7-9
d_gene: .
abundance: .
j_gene: TRBJ2-7

CDR3nt: TGTGCCAGCAGGAGGGGGACTAATGAAAAACTGTTTTTT
CDR3aa: CASRRGTNEKLFF
v_gene: TRBV7-2
d_gene: .
abundance: .
j_gene: TRBJ1-4

CDR3nt: TGTGCCAGTACCTTGGACAGGAACAATCAGCCCCAGCATTTT
CDR3aa: CASTLDRNNQPQHF
v_gene: TRBV19
d_gene: TRBD1
abundance: few
j_gene: TRBJ1-5

CDR3nt: TGCAGTGCCCTCGGTAGCGGTACCCAGTACTTC
CDR3aa: CSALGSGTQYF
v_gene: TRBV20-1
d_gene: .
abundance: .
j_gene: TRBJ2-5

CDR3nt: TGTGCCAGCAGCTTCAAGGGGTTGGGCTCTCAGCCCCAGCATTTT
CDR3aa: CASSFKGLGSQPQHF
v_gene: TRBV7-6
d_gene: .
abundance: .
j_gene: TRBJ1-5